The clone carrying this T cell receptor beta chain was detected ten times or more. What it binds is unknown. This sample stems from a study of Graves' ophthalmopathy and Graves' hyperthyroidism. About the study: Pretreatment peripheral blood was obtained at initial diagnosis.

General observations from the study: Researchers report that a 13-signature model separated ophthalmopathy from stable hyperthyroidism, posting 87.88% sensitivity and roughly 81% specificity.

V shed 0 bases, J shed 3 bases, and the junction held 1 base outside the gene matches. The CDR3 consists of 13 residues. Germline-derived CDR1 and CDR2 are DFQATT and SNEGSKA (reference sequence). The diagnostic workup employed clinical symptoms, serum thyroxine, TRAb, thyroid ultrasound and orbital computed tomography. The study amplified TCR beta CDR3 regions using RNA transcripts. First-round RT-PCR used HTBI primers; second-round multiplex PCR followed. TCRdb redid the calling of the multiplex PCR reads with MiXCR, one entry per CDR3 protein. In the table there are 620,000 or so distinct CDR3 sequences, roughly 20% of which are singletons.

Sequencing input: peripheral blood. This TCR came from a young woman with stable Graves' hyperthyroidism. Some clones in this sample may be carry-over from other donors' samples. The rearrangement joins TRBV20-1 to TRBJ2-7, with 8 bases aligning to TRBD1. CDR3 amino acids: CSARDDRGYEQYF. The CDR3 nucleotides are TGCAGTGCTAGAGATGACAGGGGCTACGAGCAGTACTTC.